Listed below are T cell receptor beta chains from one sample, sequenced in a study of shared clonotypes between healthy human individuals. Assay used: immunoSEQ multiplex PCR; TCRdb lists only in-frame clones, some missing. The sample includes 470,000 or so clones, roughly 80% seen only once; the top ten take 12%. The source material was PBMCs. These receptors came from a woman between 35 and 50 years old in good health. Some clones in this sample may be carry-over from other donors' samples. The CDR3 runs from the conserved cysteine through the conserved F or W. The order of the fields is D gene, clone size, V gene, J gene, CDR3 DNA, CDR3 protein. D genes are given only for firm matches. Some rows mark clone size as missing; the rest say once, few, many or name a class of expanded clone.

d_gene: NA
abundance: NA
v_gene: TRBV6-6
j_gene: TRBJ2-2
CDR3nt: TGTGCCAGCAGTCTTTTGGGGGACACCGGGGAGCTGTTTTTT
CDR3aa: CASSLLGDTGELFF

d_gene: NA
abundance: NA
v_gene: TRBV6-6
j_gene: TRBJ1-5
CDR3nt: TGTGCCAGCAGCACAGGACTGTGGGCCCAGCATTTT
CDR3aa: CASSTGLWAQHF

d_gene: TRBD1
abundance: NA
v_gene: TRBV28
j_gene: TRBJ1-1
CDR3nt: TGTGCCAGTTCCACAGGGGCCAACACTGAAGCTTTCTTT
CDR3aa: CASSTGANTEAFF

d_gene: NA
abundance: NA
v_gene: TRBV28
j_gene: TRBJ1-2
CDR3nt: TGTGCCAGCAGTTTGGGTCATGGCTACACCTTC
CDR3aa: CASSLGHGYTF

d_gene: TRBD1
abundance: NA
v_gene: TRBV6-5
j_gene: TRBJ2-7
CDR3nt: TGTGCCAGCAGTCGGCGGACAGGGGCCTCCTACGAGCAGTACTTC
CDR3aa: CASSRRTGASYEQYF

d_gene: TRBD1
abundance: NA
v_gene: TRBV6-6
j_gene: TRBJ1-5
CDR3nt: TGTGCCAGCAGCAGGACAGGGTACAGCAATCAGCCCCAGCATTTT
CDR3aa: CASSRTGYSNQPQHF

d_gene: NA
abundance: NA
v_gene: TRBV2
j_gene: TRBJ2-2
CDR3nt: TGTGCCAGCAAGGAAGAGACCGGGGAGCTGTTTTTT
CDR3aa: CASKEETGELFF

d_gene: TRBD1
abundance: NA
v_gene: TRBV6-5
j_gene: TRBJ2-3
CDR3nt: TGTGCCGCGCGGCGGACAGGTCGAACAGATACGCAGTATTTT
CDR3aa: CAARRTGRTDTQYF

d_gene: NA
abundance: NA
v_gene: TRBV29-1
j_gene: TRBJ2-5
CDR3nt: TGCAGCGTTACCGGGACAGGTTTCGGGAGGGAGACCCAGTACTTC
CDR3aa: CSVTGTGFGRETQYF

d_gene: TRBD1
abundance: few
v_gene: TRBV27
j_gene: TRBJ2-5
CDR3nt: TGTGCCAGCAGTCCTTTGGGGACAGGGGGCAGGAGCGGGACCCAGTACTTC
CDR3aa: CASSPLGTGGRSGTQYF

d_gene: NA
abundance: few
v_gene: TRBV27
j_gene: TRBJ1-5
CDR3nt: TGTGCCAGCAGTAGGACGGACCACGGTCAGCCCCAGCATTTT
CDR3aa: CASSRTDHGQPQHF

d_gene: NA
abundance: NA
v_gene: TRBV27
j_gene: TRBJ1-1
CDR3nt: TGTGCCAGCGAATTCCAGGGTGGCACTGAAGCTTTCTTT
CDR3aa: CASEFQGGTEAFF

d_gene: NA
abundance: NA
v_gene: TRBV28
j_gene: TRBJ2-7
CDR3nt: TGTGCCAGCATGCCGGGTGGTCAGGGAAACTCCTACGAGCAGTACTTC
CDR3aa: CASMPGGQGNSYEQYF

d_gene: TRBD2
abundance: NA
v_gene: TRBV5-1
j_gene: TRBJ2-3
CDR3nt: TGCGCCAGCAGCCCGCAGCCCACTAGCGGGAGTTCATATTTT
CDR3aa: CASSPQPTSGSSYF

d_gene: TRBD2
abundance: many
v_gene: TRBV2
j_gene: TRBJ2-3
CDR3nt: TGTGCCAGCAATAAGCGGGAGGGCCGAGCAGATACGCAGTATTTT
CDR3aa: CASNKREGRADTQYF

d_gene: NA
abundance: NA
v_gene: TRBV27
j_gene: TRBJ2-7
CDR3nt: TGTGCCAGCAGTAAGGGGACCTCCATCTCCCCCTACGAGCAGTACTTC
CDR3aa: CASSKGTSISPYEQYF

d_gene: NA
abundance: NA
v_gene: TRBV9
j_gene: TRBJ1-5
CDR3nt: TGTGCCAGCAGCGTAGACTTTCAAGAAAATCAGCCCCAGCATTTT
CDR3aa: CASSVDFQENQPQHF

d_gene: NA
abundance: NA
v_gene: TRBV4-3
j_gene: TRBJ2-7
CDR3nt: TGCGCCAGCAGCCAAGATCTAGGAGGGATGGTATACGAGCAGTACTTC
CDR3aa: CASSQDLGGMVYEQYF

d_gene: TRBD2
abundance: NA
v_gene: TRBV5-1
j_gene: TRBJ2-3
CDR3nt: TGCGCCAGCAGCTTGGAACTAGCGGGTACAGATACGCAGTATTTT
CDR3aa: CASSLELAGTDTQYF

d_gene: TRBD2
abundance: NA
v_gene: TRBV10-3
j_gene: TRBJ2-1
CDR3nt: TGTGCCACGACCCCCAGCGGGAGGGACAATGAGCAGTTCTTC
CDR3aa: CATTPSGRDNEQFF

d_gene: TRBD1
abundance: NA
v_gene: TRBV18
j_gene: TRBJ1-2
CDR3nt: TGTGCCAGCTCACCAGGACAGGGCCGTGGCTACACCTTC
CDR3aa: CASSPGQGRGYTF

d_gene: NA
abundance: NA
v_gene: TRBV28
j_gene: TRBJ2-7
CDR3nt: TGTGCCAGCGGGGACACCTCCTACGAGCAGTACTTC
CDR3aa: CASGDTSYEQYF

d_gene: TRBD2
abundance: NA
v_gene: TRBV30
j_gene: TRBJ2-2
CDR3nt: TGTGCCTGGAGGTGGGGCGGGAGGGCGAACACCGGGGAGCTGTTTTTT
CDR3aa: CAWRWGGRANTGELFF

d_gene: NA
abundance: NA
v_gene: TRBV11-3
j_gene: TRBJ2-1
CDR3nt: TGTGCCAGCAGCTTAAGGAGCGGGTCCTACAATGAGCAGTTCTTC
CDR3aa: CASSLRSGSYNEQFF

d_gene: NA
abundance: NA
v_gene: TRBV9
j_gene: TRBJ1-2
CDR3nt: TGTGCCAGCAGCGTCGTTCCAGGCCCTGCCTATGGCTACACCTTC
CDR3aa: CASSVVPGPAYGYTF

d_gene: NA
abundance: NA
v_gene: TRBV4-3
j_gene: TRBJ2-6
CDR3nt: TGCGCCAGCAGTCGGGGGCCCCTGGCAGATGGTATGGGGGCCAACGTCCTGACTTTC
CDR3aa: CASSRGPLADGMGANVLTF

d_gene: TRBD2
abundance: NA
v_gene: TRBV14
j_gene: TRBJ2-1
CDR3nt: TGTGCCAGCAGCCAACCCGGGACTAGCTCCAATGAGCAGTTCTTC
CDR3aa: CASSQPGTSSNEQFF

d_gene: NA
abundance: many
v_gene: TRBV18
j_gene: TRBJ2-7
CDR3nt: TGTGCCAGCTCACCAGCGCAGGACAGAACCTACGAGCAGTACTTC
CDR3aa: CASSPAQDRTYEQYF

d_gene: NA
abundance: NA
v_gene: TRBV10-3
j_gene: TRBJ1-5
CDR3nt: TGTGCCATCAGTGAGTCGCCAGGGAGTAGCAATCAGCCCCAGCATTTT
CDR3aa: CAISESPGSSNQPQHF

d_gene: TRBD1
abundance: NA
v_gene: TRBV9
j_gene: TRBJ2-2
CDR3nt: TGTGCCAGCACCTTTACTGGGACAGTCACCGGGGAGCTGTTTTTT
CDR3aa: CASTFTGTVTGELFF

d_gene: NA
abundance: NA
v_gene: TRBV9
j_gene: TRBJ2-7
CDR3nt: TGTGCCAGCAGCGTAGGCCTACAGGCATCTCTAGGGGTGCAGTACTTC
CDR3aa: CASSVGLQASLGVQYF

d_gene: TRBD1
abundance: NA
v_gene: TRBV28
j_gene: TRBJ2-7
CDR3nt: TGTGCCAGCAGAAGACAGGGGGCTTTCTACGAGCAGTACTTC
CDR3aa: CASRRQGAFYEQYF

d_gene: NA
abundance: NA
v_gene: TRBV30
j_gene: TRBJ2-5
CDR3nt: TGTGCCTGGAGTCCGTTAAGGGGGACCCAAGAGACCCAGTACTTC
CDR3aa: CAWSPLRGTQETQYF

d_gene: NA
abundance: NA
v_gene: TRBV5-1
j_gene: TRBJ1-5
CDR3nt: TGCGCCAGCAGCTTGGGCGGGGGCAATCAGCCCCAGCATTTT
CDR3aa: CASSLGGGNQPQHF

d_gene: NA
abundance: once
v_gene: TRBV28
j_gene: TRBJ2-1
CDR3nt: TGTGCCAGCAGTTTCTACAGGGACGCCTACAATGAGCAGTTCTTC
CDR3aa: CASSFYRDAYNEQFF

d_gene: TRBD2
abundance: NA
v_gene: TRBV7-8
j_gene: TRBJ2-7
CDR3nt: TGTGCCAGCAGCTTAAGGCAGACTAGCGGGAAGGACGAGCAGTACTTC
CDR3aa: CASSLRQTSGKDEQYF

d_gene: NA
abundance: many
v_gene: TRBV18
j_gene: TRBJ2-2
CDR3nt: TGTGCCAGCTCACCTCCCCCGGGTAACACCGGGGAGCTGTTTTTT
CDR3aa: CASSPPPGNTGELFF

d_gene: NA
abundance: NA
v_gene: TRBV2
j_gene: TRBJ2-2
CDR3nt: TGTGCCAGCAGGTGGGACCGGGGAGACACCGGGGAGCTGTTTTTT
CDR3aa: CASRWDRGDTGELFF

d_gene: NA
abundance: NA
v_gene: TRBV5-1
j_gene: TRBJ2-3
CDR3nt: TGCGCCAGCAGCCCGTGGAGCACAGATACGCAGTATTTT
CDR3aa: CASSPWSTDTQYF

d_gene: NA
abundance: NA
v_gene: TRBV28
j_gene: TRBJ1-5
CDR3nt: TGTGCCAGCAGTTCCCCGAATCAGCCCCAGCATTTT
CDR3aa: CASSSPNQPQHF

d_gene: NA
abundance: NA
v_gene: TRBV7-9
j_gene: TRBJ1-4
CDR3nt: TGTGCCAGCAGCTCCGTACTCGAAACTAATGAAAAACTGTTTTTT
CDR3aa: CASSSVLETNEKLFF

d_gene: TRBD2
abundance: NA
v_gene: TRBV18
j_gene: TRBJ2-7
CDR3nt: TGTGCCAGCTCTCGACGACTAGCGGGAGTGTTATCCGAGCAGTACTTC
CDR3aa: CASSRRLAGVLSEQYF

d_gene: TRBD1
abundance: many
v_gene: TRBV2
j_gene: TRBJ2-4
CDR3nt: TGTGCCAGCAGAAATAGTGGACAGGGAAACATTCAGTACTTC
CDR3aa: CASRNSGQGNIQYF

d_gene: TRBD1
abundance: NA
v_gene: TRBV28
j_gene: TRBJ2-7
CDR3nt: TGTGCCAGCAGTTCTCCCCTCCGGGACAGGAGCTCCTACGAGCAGTACTTC
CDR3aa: CASSSPLRDRSSYEQYF

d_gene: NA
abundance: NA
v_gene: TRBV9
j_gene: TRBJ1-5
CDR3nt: TGTGCCAGCAGCCCACAGGGAGATAGCAATCAGCCCCAGCATTTT
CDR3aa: CASSPQGDSNQPQHF

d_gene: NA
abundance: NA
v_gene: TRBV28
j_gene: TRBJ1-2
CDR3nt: TGTGCCAGCAGTTTATCCATTAACTATGGCTACACCTTC
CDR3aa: CASSLSINYGYTF

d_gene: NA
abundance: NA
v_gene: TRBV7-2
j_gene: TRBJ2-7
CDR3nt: TGTGCCAGCAGCTTAGTTAATCAGGTCGCCTACGAGCAGTACTTC
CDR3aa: CASSLVNQVAYEQYF

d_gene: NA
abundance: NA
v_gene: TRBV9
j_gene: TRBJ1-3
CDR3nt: TGTGCCAGCAGCAGGACCTCTGGAAACACCATATATTTT
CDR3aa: CASSRTSGNTIYF

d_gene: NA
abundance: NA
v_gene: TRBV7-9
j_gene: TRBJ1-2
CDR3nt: TGTGCCAGCAGCTTAGGGAGACACGATTATGGCTACACCTTC
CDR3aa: CASSLGRHDYGYTF

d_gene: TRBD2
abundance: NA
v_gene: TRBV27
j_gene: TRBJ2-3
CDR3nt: TGTGCCAGCAGTTGGAATGGGAGGGCCCTGCCAGATACGCAGTATTTT
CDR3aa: CASSWNGRALPDTQYF

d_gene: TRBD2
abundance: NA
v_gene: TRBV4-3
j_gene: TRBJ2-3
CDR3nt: TGCGCCAGCAGCCAAACAGGACTAGCGGTCACAGATACGCAGTATTTT
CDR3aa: CASSQTGLAVTDTQYF

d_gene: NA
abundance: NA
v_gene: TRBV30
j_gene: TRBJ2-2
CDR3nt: TGTGCCTGGAGTGTACTCCCCAGGGCGAACACCGGGGAGCTGTTTTTT
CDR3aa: CAWSVLPRANTGELFF

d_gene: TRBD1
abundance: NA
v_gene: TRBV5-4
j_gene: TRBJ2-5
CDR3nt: TGTGCCAGCGGCTTGGGTTTAGGGCAGGGGGAAGTGACCCAGTACTTC
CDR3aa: CASGLGLGQGEVTQYF

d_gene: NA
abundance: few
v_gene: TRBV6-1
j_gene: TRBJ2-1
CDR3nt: TGTGCCAGCAGTGGATGGGACTCCTACAATGAGCAGTTCTTC
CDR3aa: CASSGWDSYNEQFF

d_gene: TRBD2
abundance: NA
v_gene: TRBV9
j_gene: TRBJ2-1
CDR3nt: TGTGCCAGCAGCAAAAGCGGGAGTGGCTACAATGAGCAGTTCTTC
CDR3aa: CASSKSGSGYNEQFF

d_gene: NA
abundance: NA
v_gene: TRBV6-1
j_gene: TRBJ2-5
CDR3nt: TGTGCCAGCAGTGATAGCAGGGTAGGGACCCAGTACTTC
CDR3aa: CASSDSRVGTQYF

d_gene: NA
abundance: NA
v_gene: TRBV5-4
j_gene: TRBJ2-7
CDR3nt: TGTGCCAGCAGCCCGGCCGGGGCCCCCAACGAGCAGTACTTC
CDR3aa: CASSPAGAPNEQYF

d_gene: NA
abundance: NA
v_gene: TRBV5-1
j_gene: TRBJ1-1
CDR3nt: TGCGCCAGCAGCCGCGGGGAGAACACTGAAGCTTTCTTT
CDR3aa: CASSRGENTEAFF